These 5 T cell receptor beta chains originate from one sample sequenced in a study of cytomegalovirus exposure and HLA in healthy donors. A multiplex PCR was run with 60 Vbeta primers and 13 Jbeta primers. TCRdb's table, derived via immunoSEQ multiplex PCR, lists solely in-frame clones and lacks some. The sample lists about 190,000 clones; about 77% were seen once. What was sequenced was PBMCs. These receptors were obtained from a man aged 30-40 years in good health and CMV-seropositive.

V is TRBV18 and J is TRBJ2-3, with TRBD1 as a possible D gene (5 bases). Germline V gives CDR1 KGHSH, CDR2 LQKENI. The ends were cut back, 3 bases at V and 4 bases at J, with 17 bases in the middle. The CDR3 contains 16 residues. CDR3 in amino acids: CASSPPGRARADTQYF. The DNA for the CDR3 is TGTGCCAGCTCACCGCCTGGCAGGGCGAGAGCAGATACGCAGTATTTT. The entire variable domain, with the rest obtained from reference TRBV18 and TRBJ2-3, is as follows: NAGVMQNPRHLVRRRGQEARLRCSPMKGHSHVYWYRQLPEEGLKFMVYLQKENIIDESGMPKERFSAEFPKEGPSILRIQQVVRGDSAAYFCASSPPGRARADTQYFGPGTRLTVL.

In this sample, this clone turned up once. This chain joins TRBV6-5 and TRBJ1-6; D remains unclear. The germline V gene has CDR1 MNHEY and CDR2 SVGAGI. This CDR3 has 15 residues. Trimming removed 2 bases at V and 4 bases at J, with 9 bases between. CDR3 loop: CASSYIDIYNSPLHF. The CDR3 DNA follows: TGTGCCAGCAGTTACATAGACATATATAATTCACCCCTCCACTTT.

CDR3 nucleotide sequence: TGTGCCAGCAGCCATCAAGAGGGCGGGGGGAAGTTCTTC. Its protein is CASSHQEGGGKFF. The chain recombines TRBV11-3 with TRBJ2-1, with TRBD2 identical over 8 bases. V lost 5 bases and J lost 14; bases outside the gene matches: 11. CDR1 SGHNT and CDR2 YENEEA come from the germline V gene. There are 13 residues in the CDR3.

V and J are TRBV18 and TRBJ1-5; 7 positions match TRBD1. The V gene's germline CDR1 is KGHSH and CDR2 LQKENI. The CDR3 has 14 amino acids. V was clipped by 2 bases and J by 5 bases; unmatched bases: 3. CDR3 DNA sequence: TGTGCCAGCTCACCAGGGACAGCCTATCAGCCCCAGCATTTT. Its protein is CASSPGTAYQPQHF.

The V call is TRBV29-1, the J call TRBJ1-3; D remains ambiguous. Per germline, CDR1 SQVTM and CDR2 ANQGSEA. The CDR3 totals 13 residues. Trimming took off 3 bases at V and 0 bases at J, with 6 bases between the two ends. The CDR3 reads CSVEVDSGNTIYF. CDR3 in DNA: TGCAGCGTTGAGGTAGACTCTGGAAACACCATATATTTT.